The following is a T cell receptor (beta chain) sequence with its context. The CDR3 totals 16 residues. Germline CDR1 is LGHNA and CDR2 is YSLEER. This entry comes from a study of monozygotic twins with inflammatory bowel disease. Using eight separate reactions per sample, the authors generated cDNA. TCRdb re-called the 5' RACE reads, yielding one record per CDR3 amino acid sequence without DNA. The sample has about 300,000 distinct CDR3 sequences. The sample taken for sequencing was blood. The chain recombines TRBV4-3 with TRBJ2-3; TCRdb's assignment of TRBD1 cannot be checked, as there is no DNA. The clonotype originates from a human donor with ulcerative colitis or Crohn's disease, or a healthy co-twin of an affected twin (not recorded which). CDR3: CASSQDRGGGTDTRYF.